A single sample gave rise to the 28 T cell receptor beta chains below, sequenced in a study of shared clonotypes between healthy human individuals. This table comes from immunoSEQ multiplex PCR, and its TCRdb copy is limited to in-frame clones, with some not included. The repertoire holds millions of clones, over 85% seen once, with approximately 1.2% in the top ten. Naive CD8 cells were CD45RO-negative, positively selected for CCR7, excluding terminally differentiated effector memory CD45RA+ cells. The sample consisted of naive CD8+ T cells sorted from blood. These receptors came from a man aged 18 to 30 in good health.

J is TRBJ2-1 and V is TRBV7-9, with TRBD2 matching over 9 bases. CDR3 length: 14 amino acids. Germline assignment: CDR1 SEHNR and CDR2 FQNEAQ (reference sequence). V was pared by 5 bases and J by 8 bases, with 7 bases of the junction left unmatched. CDR3 DNA sequence: TGTGCCAGCAGCCTTAGCGGGAGAATCGATGAGCAGTTCTTC. It translates to CASSLSGRIDEQFF.

The chain recombines TRBV27 with TRBJ1-1, with unresolved D. CDR3 length: 16 residues. Trimming left V 3 bases short and J 3 bases short, with 17 bases between. CDR1 is MNHEY and CDR2 is SMNVEV in the germline V gene (reference sequence). This CDR3 reads CASSLGIGYGDTEAFF. DNA for the CDR3: TGTGCCAGCAGTTTGGGGATCGGCTATGGCGACACTGAAGCTTTCTTT.

CDR3 sequence: CASSVVASPQYNEQFF. The CDR3 bases are TGTGCCAGCAGCGTAGTTGCCTCTCCACAATACAATGAGCAGTTCTTC. The V and J genes are TRBV9 and TRBJ2-1, with D unclear. Germline assignment: CDR1 SGDLS and CDR2 YYNGEE. With 0 bases removed from V and 4 bases from J, the gap between germline ends came to 14 bases. The CDR3 runs to 16 residues.

This chain links TRBV6-5 with TRBJ2-3; D not resolved. This CDR3 region has 15 residues. The V gene's germline CDR1 is MNHEY and CDR2 SVGAGI. V lost 4 bases to trimming and J lost 6 bases, with 17 bases between them. The CDR3 spells CASSSAPDTLDTQYF. In nucleotides, the CDR3 is TGTGCCAGCAGTTCCGCCCCTGACACGCTGGATACGCAGTATTTT.

This chain connects TRBV4-1 to TRBJ2-2, with 8 bases fitting TRBD2. The V gene's germline CDR1 is MGHRA and CDR2 YSYEKL. The CDR3 loop spans 17 amino acids. Losses at the gene ends were 1 base for V and 5 bases for J; bases not matched to a gene: 9. The CDR3 DNA sequence: TGCGCCAGCAGCCAAGCGAACAGCGGGGGTTATACCGGGGAGCTGTTTTTT. Its translation is CASSQANSGGYTGELFF.

This clone has a handful of counts. The chain carries TRBV6-5 and TRBJ2-1, with D possibly TRBD2 on 5 matching bases. The CDR3 has 13 amino acids. Germline CDR1 is MNHEY and CDR2 is SVGAGI. V was trimmed by 5 bases and J by 15 bases, leaving 20 bases between them. CDR3 protein: CASSPDPLSLAFF. In DNA, the CDR3 is TGTGCCAGCAGTCCCGACCCACTCTCGCTAGCGTTCTTC.

The chain couples TRBV7-8 to TRBJ2-1; a weak D match, TRBD2 (5 bases). V was cut by 1 base and J by 9 bases, with 7 bases left in between. The CDR3 sequence is 12 residues long. Germline CDR1 SGHVS, CDR2 FQNEAQ. CDR3 in DNA: TGTGCCAGCAGCTTAGACGGGGTTGAGCAGTTCTTC. Translating gives CASSLDGVEQFF.

The rearrangement uses TRBV7-9 and TRBJ2-7; D might be TRBD2 (5 bases). Per germline, CDR1 SEHNR and CDR2 FQNEAQ (reference sequence). The CDR3 contains 13 residues. Between the trimmed V and J ends, which lost 4 bases and 3 bases, there was a span of 10 bases. CDR3: CASSSDLIYEQYF. The CDR3, as DNA: TGTGCCAGCAGCTCGGACTTGATCTACGAGCAGTACTTC.

V and J are TRBV5-6 and TRBJ2-5; 9 bases are shared with TRBD1. Germline CDR1 SGHDT, CDR2 YYEEEE. The junction had 2 bases not matched to a gene; V was cut back by 0 bases and J by 5 bases. This CDR3 is built from 14 residues. The CDR3: CASSLGDRVETQYF. CDR3 DNA: TGTGCCAGCAGCTTGGGGGACAGGGTCGAGACCCAGTACTTC. Based on the CDR3 plus reference TRBV5-6 and TRBJ2-5, the full variable domain is DAGVTQSPTHLIKTRGQQVTLRCSPKSGHDTVSWYQQALGQGPQFIFQYYEEEERQRGNFPDRFSGHQFPNYSSELNVNALLLGDSALYLCASSLGDRVETQYFGPGTRLLVL.

The rearrangement joins TRBV6-1 to TRBJ2-7; D gene unclear. CDR3 length: 15 residues. The V end was cut by 5 bases, the J end by 2 bases, with 16 bases between. The germline gives CDR1 MNHNS, CDR2 SASEGT. The CDR3 sequence: CASSSRALGPYEQYF. CDR3 in DNA: TGTGCCAGCAGTAGCCGGGCCCTAGGCCCCTACGAGCAGTACTTC.

This chain connects TRBV13 to TRBJ2-7; TRBD2 aligns across 11 bases. This CDR3 is built from 15 residues. CDR1 is PRHDT and CDR2 is FYEKMQ in the germline V gene (reference sequence). Trimming at V came to 4 bases and at J to 5 bases, leaving 7 bases not matched to a gene. The CDR3 spells CASSWRTSGFHEQYF. The CDR3 DNA reads as TGTGCCAGCAGCTGGAGGACTAGCGGGTTCCACGAGCAGTACTTC. Drawing the rest from reference TRBV13 and TRBJ2-7, the complete variable domain is AAGVIQSPRHLIKEKRETATLKCYPIPRHDTVYWYQQGPGQDPQFLISFYEKMQSDKGSIPDRFSAQQFSDYHSELNMSSLELGDSALYFCASSWRTSGFHEQYFGPGTRLTVT.

The V and J genes are TRBV5-1 and TRBJ2-1, with 12 bases identical to TRBD1. J gave up 0 bases and V 2 bases, and 3 bases lay outside the gene matches. The CDR3 length is 17 residues. CDR1 SGHRS and CDR2 YFSETQ come from the germline V gene. The CDR3 nucleotides read TGCGCCAGCAGCTTCGGGACAGGGGGCTACTCCTACAATGAGCAGTTCTTC. This gives the protein CASSFGTGGYSYNEQFF.

V usage is TRBV5-4 and J usage is TRBJ1-1; D is ambiguous. Trimming left V 4 bases short and J 5 bases short, with 9 bases between. CDR1 is SGHNT and CDR2 is YYREEE in the germline V gene (reference sequence). The CDR3 covers 12 residues. CDR3 in DNA: TGTGCCAGCAGCCGGTCGCCTACTGAAGCTTTCTTT. This translates into CASSRSPTEAFF.

The chain's CDR3 is CASSERQGDYNEQFF. The CDR3 coding sequence is TGTGCCAGCAGTGAGCGACAGGGGGACTACAATGAGCAGTTCTTC. The J gene is TRBJ2-1, the V gene TRBV27; 9 bases line up with TRBD1. Germline CDR1 reads MNHEY; CDR2 reads SMNVEV (reference sequence). The CDR3 runs to 15 residues. J was trimmed by 3 bases and V by 5 bases; bases with no gene match: 5.

V and J are TRBV9 and TRBJ1-6; 8 nucleotides match TRBD1. V shed 3 bases, J shed 14 bases, and the junction held 7 bases outside the gene matches. The germline gives CDR1 SGDLS, CDR2 YYNGEE. The CDR3 covers 13 residues. Here the CDR3 reads CASSATGADALHF. For the CDR3, the DNA is TGTGCCAGCAGCGCGACAGGGGCAGATGCCCTCCACTTT.

V usage is TRBV4-1 and J usage is TRBJ1-4; no firm D call. This CDR3 region has 14 residues. Looked up from germline, CDR1 is MGHRA and CDR2 is YSYEKL. Trimming left V 3 bases short and J 3 bases short, with 8 bases between. CDR3: CASSQTEANEKLFF. DNA for the CDR3: TGCGCCAGCAGCCAGACCGAGGCTAATGAAAAACTGTTTTTT.

The chain links TRBV7-8 to TRBJ2-1; maybe TRBD2 (5 bases). The CDR3 consists of 11 residues. Germline CDR1 is SGHVS and CDR2 is FQNEAQ. The V gene lost 4 bases and the J gene lost 14 bases, with 12 bases spanning the gap. The CDR3, as DNA: TGTGCCAGCAGCTCCGGGATCGGGGAGTTCTTC. Its translation: CASSSGIGEFF.

The genes are TRBV7-2 and TRBJ2-7; possibly TRBD2 for D (6 bases). This CDR3 has 15 amino acids. V lost 6 bases and J 3 bases, leaving 18 bases between the germline ends. Germline loops: CDR1 SGHTA, CDR2 FQGNSA. Here the CDR3 DNA reads TGTGCCAGCAGATCTGCTGACGGACTATTCTACGAGCAGTACTTC. Translating gives CASRSADGLFYEQYF.

The chain combines TRBV6-6 with TRBJ2-2; the D gene is possibly TRBD2 (5 bases). Germline lookup yields CDR1 MNHNY and CDR2 SVGAGI (reference sequence). The V end was cut by 8 bases, the J end by 0 bases, with 7 bases between. This CDR3 has 13 residues. CDR3 bases: TGTGCCAGCGCCGGGACGAACACCGGGGAGCTGTTTTTT. Translated, it gives CASAGTNTGELFF.

The V call is TRBV6-6, the J call TRBJ2-6, with 7 bases aligning to TRBD2. Germline assignment: CDR1 MNHNY and CDR2 SVGAGI (reference sequence). CDR3 length: 16 amino acids. Germline trimming cut 2 bases from V and 4 bases from J; bases unmatched to any gene: 5. The CDR3 loop reads CASSYAGDYGANVLTF. Written as DNA, the CDR3 is TGTGCCAGCAGTTACGCGGGAGACTACGGGGCCAACGTCCTGACTTTC.

This chain joins TRBV28 and TRBJ2-1, with D unresolved. The CDR3 covers 12 residues. CDR1 and CDR2 (germline): MDHEN, SYDVKM. V was shortened by 7 bases and J by 5 bases, with 9 bases between the two germline ends. The CDR3 reads CASNGSDNEQFF. The CDR3 nucleotides read TGTGCCAGCAACGGTTCCGACAATGAGCAGTTCTTC.

As regards this clone: At the DNA level, this CDR3 is encoded by other sequences in the same sample as well. The CDR3 DNA follows: TGTGCCAGCAGCTTATCAGCGAACACTGAAGCTTTCTTT. Translated, it gives CASSLSANTEAFF. The chain links TRBV7-6 to TRBJ1-1; D gene unclear. Germline V gives CDR1 SGHVS, CDR2 FNYEAQ. CDR3 length: 13 residues. The V and J ends lost 2 bases and 1 base respectively, with 5 bases between them. The variable domain in full, completed from reference TRBV7-6 and TRBJ1-1, reads GAGVSQSPRYKVTKRGQDVALRCDPISGHVSLYWYRQALGQGPEFLTYFNYEAQQDKSGLPNDRFSAERPEGSISTLTIQRTEQRDSAMYRCASSLSANTEAFFGQGTRLTVV.

This clone was found once. V usage is TRBV10-1 and J usage is TRBJ2-6; D may match TRBD1 or TRBD2 (5 bases each). Trimming removed 4 bases from V and 1 base from J, with 17 bases in between. Per the germline V gene, CDR1 is WNHNN and CDR2 is SYGVQD (reference sequence). The CDR3 is 18 residues long. In DNA, the CDR3 is TGCGCCAGCAGTGCTCCGGGACGGACGCCATCTGGGGCCAACGTCCTGACTTTC. It codes for CASSAPGRTPSGANVLTF.

The CDR3 DNA follows: TGTGCCAGCAGCTTAGGTAGAGGGGGCATGTACGAGCAGTACTTC. Its translation: CASSLGRGGMYEQYF. The chain recombines TRBV11-2 with TRBJ2-7; the match to TRBD1 covers 7 bases. CDR1 is SGHAT, CDR2 FQNNGV, per germline. The CDR3 extends over 15 amino acids. The V and J ends lost 1 base and 4 bases, in that order; junction bases with no gene match: 7.

This clone was found once. The rearrangement uses TRBV6-5 and TRBJ2-7; TRBD2 aligns across 11 bases. The CDR3 runs to 15 residues. Losses at the gene ends were 6 bases for V and 0 bases for J; bases not matched to a gene: 4. Germline V gene sequence: CDR1 MNHEY, CDR2 SVGAGI. The DNA of the CDR3 is TGTGCCAGCAGAACGACTAGCGGGAACTCCTACGAGCAGTACTTC. Its translation: CASRTTSGNSYEQYF.

The gene calls are TRBV5-6 and TRBJ2-7; 8 bases fit TRBD1. With 3 bases clipped from V and 6 bases from J, the junction kept 8 bases outside the gene matches. Germline V gives CDR1 SGHDT, CDR2 YYEEEE. The CDR3 covers 14 residues. This CDR3 reads CASSYGQGTGEQYF. In DNA form, the CDR3 reads TGTGCCAGCAGCTATGGACAGGGTACAGGCGAGCAGTACTTC.

This chain joins TRBV28 and TRBJ2-7; TRBD2 matches at 7 bases. CDR3 size: 14 residues. Trimming at V came to 2 bases and at J to 6 bases, leaving 7 bases not matched to a gene. CDR1 MDHEN and CDR2 SYDVKM come from the germline V gene. CDR3 nucleotides: TGTGCCAGCAGTTTACGGCTAGCGGCGGGCGAGCAGTACTTC. Its protein is CASSLRLAAGEQYF.

This rearrangement joins TRBV2 to TRBJ2-2; 10 positions match TRBD1. The V gene's germline CDR1 is SNHLY and CDR2 FYNNEI. J was trimmed by 3 bases and V by 6 bases; bases with no gene match: 4. The CDR3 loop spans 15 amino acids. The CDR3 is CASRQGQGYTGELFF. DNA of the CDR3: TGTGCCAGCAGGCAGGGACAGGGGTACACCGGGGAGCTGTTTTTT.